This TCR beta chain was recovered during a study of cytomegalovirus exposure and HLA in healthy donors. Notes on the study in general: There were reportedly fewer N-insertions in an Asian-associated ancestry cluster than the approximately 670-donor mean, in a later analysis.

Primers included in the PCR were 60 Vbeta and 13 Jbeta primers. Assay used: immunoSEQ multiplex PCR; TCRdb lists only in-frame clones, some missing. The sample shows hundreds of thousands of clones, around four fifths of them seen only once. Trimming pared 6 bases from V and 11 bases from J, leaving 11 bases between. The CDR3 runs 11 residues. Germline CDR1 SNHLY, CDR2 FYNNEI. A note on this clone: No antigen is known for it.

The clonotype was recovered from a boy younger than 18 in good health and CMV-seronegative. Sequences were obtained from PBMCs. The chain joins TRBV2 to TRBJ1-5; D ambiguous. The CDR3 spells CASSRRLSQHF. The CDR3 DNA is TGTGCCAGCAGCAGGAGGCTTTCCCAGCATTTT.